The 6 T cell receptor beta chains below were found in one sample sequenced in a study of blood T cell repertoires in COVID-19. The data were produced by immunoSEQ multiplex PCR, yet TCRdb's version contains in-frame clones alone and is incomplete. The sample records 300,000 to 350,000 clones, 80% to 90% being singletons. Specimen: peripheral blood. The receptors shown here come from a man in his thirties or forties with COVID-19, enrolled during active disease.

This clone was seen a few times. The chain has TRBV5-1 and TRBJ2-7; 7 bases map to TRBD1. The CDR3 runs to 15 residues. Germline V gene sequence: CDR1 SGHRS, CDR2 YFSETQ. Losses at the gene ends were 4 bases for V and 0 bases for J; bases not matched to a gene: 7. The CDR3 nucleotides read TGCGCCAGCAGCCCTCGGGGACAGAGCTCCTACGAGCAGTACTTC. Its translation: CASSPRGQSSYEQYF.

The chain has TRBV15 and TRBJ2-7, with D tentatively TRBD2 (5 bases). Trimming removed 5 bases at V and 0 bases at J, with 17 bases between. Germline V gene data show CDR1 as LNHNV and CDR2 as YYDKDF (reference sequence). The CDR3 has 16 residues. The CDR3 is CATSPRVRGFSYEQYF. The DNA of the CDR3 is TGTGCCACCAGCCCCCGGGTGAGAGGGTTCTCCTACGAGCAGTACTTC.

This chain links TRBV6-2 or TRBV6-3 with TRBJ1-5, with 7 bases identical to TRBD1. This CDR3 spans 15 amino acids. V dropped 5 bases and J dropped 7; count of bases not matched to a gene: 11. CDR1 is MNHEY and CDR2 is SVGEGT in the germline V gene. The CDR3: CASSIGRGGGQPQHF. The CDR3 DNA reads as TGTGCCAGCAGTATAGGGAGAGGGGGCGGGCAGCCCCAGCATTTT.

CDR3 nucleotide sequence: TGTGCCAGCAGACAGGGGGCGCGTACTGAAGCTTTCTTT. Translated: CASRQGARTEAFF. This chain connects TRBV25-1 to TRBJ1-1; 9 bases match TRBD1. This CDR3 contains 13 residues. Germline V gene sequence: CDR1 MGHDK, CDR2 SYGVNS. With 6 bases clipped from V and 5 bases from J, the junction kept 4 bases outside the gene matches.

V usage is TRBV9 and J usage is TRBJ1-3; no firm D call. CDR3 length: 16 residues. The germline V and J ends were trimmed by 0 bases and 2 bases, with 12 bases remaining between them. CDR1 and CDR2 from the germline V gene are SGDLS and YYNGEE. CDR3 coding DNA: TGTGCCAGCAGCGTAGGCCCGGGATCGACTGGAAACACCATATATTTT. Its protein is CASSVGPGSTGNTIYF.

V and J are TRBV28 and TRBJ1-2; D is possibly TRBD1 (6 bases). Trimming took off 5 bases at V and 3 bases at J, with 19 bases between the two ends. CDR3 length equals 16 residues. Germline CDR1 reads MDHEN; CDR2 reads SYDVKM. In DNA, the CDR3 is TGTGCCAGCAGTGCCGATCGGGGACATCCGGACTATGGCTACACCTTC. This codes for CASSADRGHPDYGYTF.